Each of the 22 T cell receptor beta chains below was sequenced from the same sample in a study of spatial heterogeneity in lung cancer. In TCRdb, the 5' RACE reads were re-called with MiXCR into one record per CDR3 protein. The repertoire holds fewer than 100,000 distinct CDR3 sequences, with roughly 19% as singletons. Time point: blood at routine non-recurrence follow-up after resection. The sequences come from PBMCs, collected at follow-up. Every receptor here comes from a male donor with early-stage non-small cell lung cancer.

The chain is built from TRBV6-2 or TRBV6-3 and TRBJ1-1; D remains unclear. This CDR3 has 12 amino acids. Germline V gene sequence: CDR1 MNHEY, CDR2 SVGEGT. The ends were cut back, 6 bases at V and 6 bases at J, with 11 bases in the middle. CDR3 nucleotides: TGTGCCAGCAGCCGAGGGATCTCTGAAGCTTTCTTT. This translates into CASSRGISEAFF.

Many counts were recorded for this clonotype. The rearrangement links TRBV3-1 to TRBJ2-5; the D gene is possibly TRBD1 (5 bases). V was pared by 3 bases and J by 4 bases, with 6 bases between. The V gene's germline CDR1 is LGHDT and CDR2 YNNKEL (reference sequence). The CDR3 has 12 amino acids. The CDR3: CASSQGPETQYF. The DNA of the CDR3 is TGTGCCAGCAGCCAGGGGCCAGAGACCCAGTACTTC.

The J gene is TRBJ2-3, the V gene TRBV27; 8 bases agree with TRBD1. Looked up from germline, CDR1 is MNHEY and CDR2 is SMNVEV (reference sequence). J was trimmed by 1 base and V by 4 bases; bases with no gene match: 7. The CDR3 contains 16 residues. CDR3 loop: CASSSDRGHRTDTQYF. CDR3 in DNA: TGTGCCAGCAGTTCAGACAGGGGCCATCGCACAGATACGCAGTATTTT.

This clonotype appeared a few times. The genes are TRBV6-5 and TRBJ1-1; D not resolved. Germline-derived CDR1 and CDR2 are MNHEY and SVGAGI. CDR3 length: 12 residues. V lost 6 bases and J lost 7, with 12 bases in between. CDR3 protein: CASSSVNLEAFF. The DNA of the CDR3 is TGTGCCAGCAGCAGCGTAAACCTTGAAGCTTTCTTT.

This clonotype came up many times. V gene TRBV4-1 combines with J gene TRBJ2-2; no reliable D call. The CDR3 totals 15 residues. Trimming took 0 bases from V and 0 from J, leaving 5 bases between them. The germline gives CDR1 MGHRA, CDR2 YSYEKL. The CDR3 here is CASSQEAANTGELFF. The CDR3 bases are TGCGCCAGCAGCCAAGAAGCAGCGAACACCGGGGAGCTGTTTTTT.

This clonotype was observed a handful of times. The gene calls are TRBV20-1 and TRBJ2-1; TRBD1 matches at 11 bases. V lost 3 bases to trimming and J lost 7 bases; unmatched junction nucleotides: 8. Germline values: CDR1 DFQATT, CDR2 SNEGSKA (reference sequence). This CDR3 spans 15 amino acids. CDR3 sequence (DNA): TGCAGTGCTAGCGGGGACAGGGGGGCACGGAATGAGCAGTTCTTC. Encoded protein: CSASGDRGARNEQFF.

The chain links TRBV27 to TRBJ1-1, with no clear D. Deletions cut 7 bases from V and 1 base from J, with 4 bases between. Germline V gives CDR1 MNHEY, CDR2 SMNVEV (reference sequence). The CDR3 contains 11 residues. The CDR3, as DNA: TGTGCCAGCATGAAGAACACTGAAGCTTTCTTT. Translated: CASMKNTEAFF.

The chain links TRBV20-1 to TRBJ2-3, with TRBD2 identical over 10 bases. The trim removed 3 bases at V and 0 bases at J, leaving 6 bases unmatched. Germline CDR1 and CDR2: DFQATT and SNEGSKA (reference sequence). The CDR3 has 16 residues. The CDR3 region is CSASGAGGLSTDTQYF. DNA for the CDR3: TGCAGTGCTAGTGGAGCGGGGGGGTTAAGCACAGATACGCAGTATTTT.

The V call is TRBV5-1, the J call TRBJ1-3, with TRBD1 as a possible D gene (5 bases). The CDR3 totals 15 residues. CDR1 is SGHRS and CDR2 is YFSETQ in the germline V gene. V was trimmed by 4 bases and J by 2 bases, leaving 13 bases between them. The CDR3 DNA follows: TGCGCCAGCAGCCCCCCGGGGGATCCTGGAAACACCATATATTTT. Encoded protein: CASSPPGDPGNTIYF.

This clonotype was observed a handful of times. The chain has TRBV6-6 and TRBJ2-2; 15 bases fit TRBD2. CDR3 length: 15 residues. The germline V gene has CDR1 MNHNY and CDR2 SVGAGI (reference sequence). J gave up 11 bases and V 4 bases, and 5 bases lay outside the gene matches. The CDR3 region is CASSLGLAGGGELFF. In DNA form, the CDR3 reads TGTGCCAGCAGTTTAGGACTAGCGGGAGGGGGCGAGCTGTTTTTT.

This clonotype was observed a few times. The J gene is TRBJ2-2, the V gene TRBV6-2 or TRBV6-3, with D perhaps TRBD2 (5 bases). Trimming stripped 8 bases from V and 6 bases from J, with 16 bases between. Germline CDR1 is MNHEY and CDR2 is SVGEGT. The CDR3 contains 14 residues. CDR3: CASVAVEASGELFF. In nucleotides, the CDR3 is TGTGCCAGCGTCGCGGTGGAGGCGTCCGGGGAGCTGTTTTTT.

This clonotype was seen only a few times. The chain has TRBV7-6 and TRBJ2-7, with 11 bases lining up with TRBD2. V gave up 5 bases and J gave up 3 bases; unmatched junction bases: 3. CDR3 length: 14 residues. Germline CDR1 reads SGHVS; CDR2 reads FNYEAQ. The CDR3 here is CASSAGTSGYEQYF. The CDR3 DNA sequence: TGTGCCAGCAGCGCAGGGACTAGCGGCTACGAGCAGTACTTC.

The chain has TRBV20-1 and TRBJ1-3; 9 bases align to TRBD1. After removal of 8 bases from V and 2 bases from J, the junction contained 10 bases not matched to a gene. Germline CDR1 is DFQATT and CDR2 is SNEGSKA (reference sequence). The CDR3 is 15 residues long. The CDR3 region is CSPRPGQGPGNTIYF. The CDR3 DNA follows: TGCAGTCCAAGACCGGGACAGGGACCTGGAAACACCATATATTTT.

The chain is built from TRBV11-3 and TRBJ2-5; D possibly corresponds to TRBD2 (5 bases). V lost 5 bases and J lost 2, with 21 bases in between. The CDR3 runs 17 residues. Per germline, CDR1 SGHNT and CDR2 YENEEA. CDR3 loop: CASSQNHFRSGQETQYF. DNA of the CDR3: TGTGCCAGCAGCCAGAACCATTTTCGGTCGGGGCAAGAGACCCAGTACTTC.

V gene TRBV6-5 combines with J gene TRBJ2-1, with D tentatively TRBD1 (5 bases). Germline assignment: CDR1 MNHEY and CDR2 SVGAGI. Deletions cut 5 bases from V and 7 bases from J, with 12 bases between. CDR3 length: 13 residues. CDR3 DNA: TGTGCCAGCAGTCAGTTAGACAGTAATGAGCAGTTCTTC. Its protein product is CASSQLDSNEQFF.

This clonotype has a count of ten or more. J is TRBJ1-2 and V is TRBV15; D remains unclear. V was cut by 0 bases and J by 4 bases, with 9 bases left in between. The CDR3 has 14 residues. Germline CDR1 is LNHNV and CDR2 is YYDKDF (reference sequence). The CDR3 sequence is CATSRDRSLYGYTF. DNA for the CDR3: TGTGCCACCAGCAGAGATCGATCCCTCTATGGCTACACCTTC.

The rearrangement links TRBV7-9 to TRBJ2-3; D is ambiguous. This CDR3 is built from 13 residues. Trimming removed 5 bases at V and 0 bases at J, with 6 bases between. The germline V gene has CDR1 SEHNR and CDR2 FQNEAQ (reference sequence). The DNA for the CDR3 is TGTGCCAGCAGCCGACCAAGCACAGATACGCAGTATTTT. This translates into CASSRPSTDTQYF.

CDR3 DNA sequence: TGCAGTGCTAGACAGGGGGCGTCCGGGGAGCTGTTTTTT. Residues: CSARQGASGELFF. The chain has TRBV20-1 and TRBJ2-2, with TRBD1 matching 8 bases. V dropped 2 bases and J dropped 6; count of bases not matched to a gene: 2. The germline gives CDR1 DFQATT, CDR2 SNEGSKA (reference sequence). This CDR3 spans 13 amino acids.

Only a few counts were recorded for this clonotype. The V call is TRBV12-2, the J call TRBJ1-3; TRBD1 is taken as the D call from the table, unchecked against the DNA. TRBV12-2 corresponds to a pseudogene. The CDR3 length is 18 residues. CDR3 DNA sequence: TGTGCAAGTCGCTTAAGAGGGGACAGTGGGGCCTCTGGAAACACCATATATTTT. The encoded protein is CASRLRGDSGASGNTIYF.

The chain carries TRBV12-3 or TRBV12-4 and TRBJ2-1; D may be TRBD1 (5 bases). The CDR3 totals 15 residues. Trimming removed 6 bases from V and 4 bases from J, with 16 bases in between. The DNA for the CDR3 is TGTGCCAGCAGGGTAACCGAGCAGGGATACAATGAGCAGTTCTTC. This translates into CASRVTEQGYNEQFF.

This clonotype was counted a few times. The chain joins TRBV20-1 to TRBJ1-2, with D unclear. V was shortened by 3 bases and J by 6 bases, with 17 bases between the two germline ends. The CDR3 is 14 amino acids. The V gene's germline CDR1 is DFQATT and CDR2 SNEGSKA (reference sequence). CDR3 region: CSASPRRNGDGYTF. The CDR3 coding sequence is TGCAGTGCTAGCCCCCGGCGGAACGGAGATGGCTACACCTTC.

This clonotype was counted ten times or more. CDR3 DNA: TGTGCCAGCAGCTGGGGTATCGGGGAGACCCAGTACTTC. It codes for CASSWGIGETQYF. The rearrangement uses TRBV7-9 and TRBJ2-5; D gene uncertain. The germline V and J ends were trimmed by 4 bases and 5 bases, with 11 bases remaining between them. Germline V gene lookup returns CDR1 SEHNR and CDR2 FQNEAQ (reference sequence). The CDR3 covers 13 residues.